Presented here are 27 T cell receptor beta chains from one specimen sequenced in a study of siplizumab effects on memory and regulatory T cells. Sequenced by immunoSEQ multiplex PCR; TCRdb stores in-frame clones only, minus some. The sample shows about 56,000 clones, just over 95% of them seen only once. The sequenced sample consisted of naive CD8+ T cells sorted from blood. These receptor sequences come from a human donor in good health.

The chain combines TRBV19 with TRBJ1-4; no definite D call. The V gene lost 7 bases and the J gene lost 8 bases, with 17 bases spanning the gap. The CDR3 is 14 amino acids. Germline-derived CDR1 and CDR2 are LNHDA and SQIVND (reference sequence). The CDR3 loop is CASKPGRLSEKLFF. CDR3 DNA sequence: TGTGCCAGTAAGCCGGGGAGGCTGTCCGAAAAACTGTTTTTT.

In its sample, this clone was seen once. The V and J genes are TRBV6-4 and TRBJ2-5; 14 bases fit TRBD2. The closer fit of TRBJ2-7 to the DNA end suggests the J call may be wrong. Germline lookup yields CDR1 MRHNA and CDR2 SNTAGT. This CDR3 is 16 amino acids long. The DNA of the CDR3 is TGTGCCAGCAGTGATAGGGGACTAGCGGGAGACTACGAGCAGTACTTC. Amino acids: CASSDRGLAGDYEQYF.

The CDR3 reads CATSIWGQHYEQYF. CDR3 bases: TGTGCCACCAGCATTTGGGGACAGCACTACGAGCAGTACTTC. This rearrangement joins TRBV15 to TRBJ2-7, with 7 bases identical to TRBD1. V lost 4 bases, J lost 3 bases, and 6 bases stayed unmatched. The CDR3 runs to 14 residues. Germline assignment: CDR1 LNHNV and CDR2 YYDKDF (reference sequence).

This sequence joins TRBV7-8 and TRBJ2-5, with 8 bases that match TRBD1. Germline CDR1 is SGHVS and CDR2 is FQNEAQ. The trim removed 5 bases at V and 1 base at J, leaving 9 bases unmatched. CDR3 size: 16 residues. CDR3 sequence reads: CASSSGLGTGQETQYF. As DNA, the CDR3 is TGTGCCAGCAGCAGTGGCCTAGGGACAGGCCAAGAGACCCAGTACTTC.

The chain is built from TRBV27 and TRBJ2-7; D perhaps matches TRBD1 (6 bases). Germline CDR1 and CDR2: MNHEY and SMNVEV (reference sequence). V was shortened by 3 bases and J by 4 bases, with 10 bases between the two germline ends. This CDR3 has 13 amino acids. CDR3 in amino acids: CASSLRGKYEQYF. CDR3 DNA sequence: TGTGCCAGCAGTTTGAGGGGGAAATACGAGCAGTACTTC.

The rearrangement joins TRBV2 to TRBJ2-7, with D perhaps given as TRBD1 or TRBD2 (5 bases each). The V and J ends lost 0 bases and 6 bases respectively, with 18 bases between them. CDR3 size: 16 residues. Germline V gene sequence: CDR1 SNHLY, CDR2 FYNNEI. The CDR3 region is CASSEAGTHVLTEQYF. The CDR3 DNA is TGTGCCAGCAGTGAAGCTGGGACCCACGTTCTTACCGAGCAGTACTTC.

The V call is TRBV27, the J call TRBJ2-1; 10 positions agree with TRBD2. The J segment lost 7 bases and the V segment lost 4 bases, leaving 4 bases of the junction unmatched. Germline CDR1 and CDR2: MNHEY and SMNVEV (reference sequence). The CDR3 covers 14 residues. The chain's CDR3 is CASSSLTSGNEQFF. The DNA for the CDR3 is TGTGCCAGCAGTTCCCTGACTAGCGGGAATGAGCAGTTCTTC.

V is TRBV9 and J is TRBJ1-4; D not resolved. Looked up from germline, CDR1 is SGDLS and CDR2 is YYNGEE. The germline V and J ends were trimmed by 3 bases and 4 bases, with 10 bases remaining between them. The CDR3 spans 14 residues. The CDR3 region has the DNA TGTGCCAGCAGCGCCCAAGGGAATAATGAAAAACTGTTTTTT. As protein: CASSAQGNNEKLFF. Filled out from reference TRBV9 and TRBJ1-4, the complete variable domain reads DSGVTQTPKHLITATGQRVTLRCSPRSGDLSVYWYQQSLDQGLQFLIQYYNGEERAKGNILERFSAQQFPDLHSELNLSSLELGDSALYFCASSAQGNNEKLFFGSGTQLSVL.

The chain links TRBV21-1 to TRBJ2-5; the table calls TRBD1, which could not be checked here. TRBV21-1 is a known pseudogene. The length of the CDR3 is 13 residues. CDR3 region: CASRRDSQETQYF. The CDR3 DNA is TGTGCCAGCAGGCGGGACAGTCAAGAGACCCAGTACTTC.

V and J are TRBV7-9 and TRBJ2-7; maybe TRBD1 (5 bases). The ends were cut back, 4 bases at V and 2 bases at J, with 15 bases in the middle. The CDR3 loop spans 15 amino acids. Germline V gene data show CDR1 as SEHNR and CDR2 as FQNEAQ (reference sequence). CDR3 loop: CASSSPRQLPYEQYF. CDR3 DNA sequence: TGTGCCAGCAGCTCTCCCCGACAGCTTCCCTACGAGCAGTACTTC. Together with reference TRBV7-9 and TRBJ2-7, the CDR3 gives the full variable domain: DTGVSQNPRHKITKRGQNVTFRCDPISEHNRLYWYRQTLGQGPEFLTYFQNEAQLEKSRLLSDRFSAERPKGSFSTLEIQRTEQGDSAMYLCASSSPRQLPYEQYFGPGTRLTVT.

This rearrangement joins TRBV27 to TRBJ2-7; D gene ambiguous. The CDR3 covers 13 residues. Germline-derived CDR1 and CDR2 are MNHEY and SMNVEV (reference sequence). Trimming took off 0 bases at V and 2 bases at J, with 5 bases between the two ends. The CDR3 sequence: CASSLSSAYEQYF. CDR3 coding DNA: TGTGCCAGCAGTTTATCGTCGGCCTACGAGCAGTACTTC.

This clone was detected once. V and J are TRBV6-4 and TRBJ2-4; D gene ambiguous. The germline V gene has CDR1 MRHNA and CDR2 SNTAGT. The CDR3 contains 18 residues. V lost 0 bases, J lost 1 base, and 16 bases lay in between. The CDR3 sequence: CASSDSISTSRAKNIQYF. The CDR3 nucleotides are TGTGCCAGCAGTGACTCGATTTCCACGAGTAGGGCCAAAAACATTCAGTACTTC.

This chain links TRBV14 with TRBJ1-2; possible D gene TRBD1, 5 bases. V was clipped by 4 bases and J by 4 bases, with 13 bases between them. CDR1 and CDR2 (germline): SGHDN, FVKESK. The CDR3 extends over 14 amino acids. Here the CDR3 reads CASSPIGTFYGYTF. The CDR3 DNA follows: TGTGCCAGCAGCCCAATTGGGACCTTCTATGGCTACACCTTC.

Here the CDR3 reads CAWSGYRGPNTEAFF. CDR3 nucleotides: TGTGCCTGGAGTGGCTACAGGGGCCCGAACACTGAAGCTTTCTTT. The chain combines TRBV30 with TRBJ1-1, with 7 bases fitting TRBD1. The trim removed 1 base at V and 1 base at J, leaving 6 bases unmatched. Germline lookup yields CDR1 GTSNPN and CDR2 SVGIG (reference sequence). This CDR3 region has 15 residues.

The gene calls are TRBV19 and TRBJ2-1; 7 bases are a match to TRBD2. Germline V gives CDR1 LNHDA, CDR2 SQIVND (reference sequence). The CDR3 has 13 residues. V lost 6 bases to trimming and J lost 14 bases; unmatched junction nucleotides: 13. The CDR3 DNA reads as TGTGCCAGTAGCCCCAGGCCTAGCGGCCTGGAGTTCTTC. Translated: CASSPRPSGLEFF. The full variable domain, rest sourced from reference TRBV19 and TRBJ2-1, is DGGITQSPKYLFRKEGQNVTLSCEQNLNHDAMYWYRQDPGQGLRLIYYSQIVNDFQKGDIAEGYSVSREKKESFPLTVTSAQKNPTAFYLCASSPRPSGLEFFGPGTRLTVL.

This chain uses TRBV28 with TRBJ1-1; 7 nucleotides agree with TRBD1. This CDR3 comprises 15 residues. Trimming removed 5 bases from V and 0 bases from J; junction bases left unmatched: 6. Germline lookup yields CDR1 MDHEN and CDR2 SYDVKM. Here the CDR3 reads CASSLPGQLNTEAFF. The DNA for the CDR3 is TGTGCCAGCAGTCTGCCGGGACAGCTGAACACTGAAGCTTTCTTT.

The chain uses TRBV7-3 and TRBJ2-1; no reliable D call. Germline-derived CDR1 and CDR2 are SGHTA and FQGTGA. The CDR3 has 14 residues. V was shortened by 3 bases and J by 3 bases, with 9 bases between the two germline ends. CDR3 amino acids: CASSFPGFYNEQFF. CDR3 nucleotides: TGTGCCAGCAGCTTTCCGGGTTTCTACAATGAGCAGTTCTTC.

The chain uses TRBV19 and TRBJ1-5; 8 bases line up with TRBD1. The CDR3 totals 16 residues. Germline CDR1 reads LNHDA; CDR2 reads SQIVND (reference sequence). V lost 2 bases and J lost 2; bases outside the gene matches: 5. CDR3 sequence reads: CASSIPQGAGNQPQHF. CDR3 nucleotides: TGTGCCAGTAGTATACCCCAGGGGGCCGGCAATCAGCCCCAGCATTTT.

The chain combines TRBV19 with TRBJ2-1; 15 nucleotides line up with TRBD2. Germline V CDR1 and CDR2: LNHDA, SQIVND (reference sequence). The CDR3 has 15 amino acids. The V gene end was trimmed by 6 bases and the J gene end by 7 bases; junction bases not matched to a gene: 4. The CDR3 DNA reads TGTGCCAGTAGCGGACTAGCGGGAGGGCCGAATGAGCAGTTCTTC. Its translation: CASSGLAGGPNEQFF.

This chain connects TRBV29-1 to TRBJ1-2; D may be TRBD1 (6 bases). With 3 bases removed from V and 3 bases from J, the gap between germline ends came to 11 bases. Germline CDR1 is SQVTM and CDR2 is ANQGSEA. The CDR3 length is 13 residues. DNA of the CDR3: TGCAGCGTTGATATACAGGGAGACTATGGCTACACCTTC. Translation gives CSVDIQGDYGYTF.

CDR3 sequence reads: CASTVSTYNEQFF. DNA for the CDR3: TGTGCCAGCACCGTCTCTACCTACAATGAGCAGTTCTTC. V gene TRBV6-1 combines with J gene TRBJ2-1; D is undetermined. V was clipped by 7 bases and J by 2 bases, with 9 bases between them. Germline lookup yields CDR1 MNHNS and CDR2 SASEGT. This CDR3 is built from 13 residues.

V is TRBV6-1 and J is TRBJ2-1; 7 nucleotides match TRBD1. CDR3 length: 13 residues. The J segment lost 3 bases and the V segment lost 6 bases, leaving 2 bases of the junction unmatched. From germline, CDR1 is MNHNS and CDR2 SASEGT. The CDR3 loop is CASRAGGYNEQFF. The CDR3 nucleotides are TGTGCCAGCAGGGCAGGGGGCTACAATGAGCAGTTCTTC.

The chain is built from TRBV15 and TRBJ2-2; D is possibly TRBD1 (6 bases). V was clipped by 4 bases and J by 6 bases, with 27 bases between them. The length of the CDR3 is 19 residues. From germline, CDR1 is LNHNV and CDR2 YYDKDF (reference sequence). CDR3 protein: CATSTLLSRDTNRSGELFF. DNA for the CDR3: TGTGCCACCAGCACCCTCCTCTCACGGGACACAAATCGCTCCGGGGAGCTGTTTTTT.

The chain is built from TRBV11-2 and TRBJ2-7, with TRBD1 matching over 8 bases. CDR3 size: 14 residues. CDR1 and CDR2 (germline): SGHAT, FQNNGV. V lost 1 base, J lost 2 bases, and 1 base stayed unmatched. DNA for the CDR3: TGTGCCAGCAGCTTAGCAGGGGGCACCTACGAGCAGTACTTC. This translates into CASSLAGGTYEQYF.

V gene TRBV19 combines with J gene TRBJ2-1; a weak D match, TRBD2 (5 bases). Trimming stripped 2 bases from V and 0 bases from J, with 14 bases between. The CDR3 is made up of 17 amino acids. Per germline, CDR1 LNHDA and CDR2 SQIVND (reference sequence). The CDR3 here is CASSISFTSGSYNEQFF. CDR3 sequence (DNA): TGTGCCAGTAGTATATCCTTCACTAGTGGCTCCTACAATGAGCAGTTCTTC.

This clone was recorded once. The chain uses TRBV6-5 and TRBJ2-7; 7 bases fit TRBD1. CDR3 length equals 12 residues. CDR1 is MNHEY and CDR2 is SVGAGI in the germline V gene. After removal of 6 bases from V and 4 bases from J, the junction contained 3 bases not matched to a gene. The CDR3 loop reads CASSMTGYEQYF. The CDR3 nucleotides are TGTGCCAGCAGCATGACAGGGTACGAGCAGTACTTC.

The rearrangement joins TRBV10-3 to TRBJ2-1; 15 bases line up with TRBD2. The CDR3 spans 19 residues. V gave up 2 bases and J gave up 1 base; unmatched junction bases: 6. Looked up from germline, CDR1 is ENHRY and CDR2 is SYGVKD. CDR3 DNA sequence: TGTGCCATCAGTGAGATAACCGGGACTAGCGGGAGGTCCTACAATGAGCAGTTCTTC. Translated, it gives CAISEITGTSGRSYNEQFF.